These T cell receptor beta chains were read from a single sample in a study of beta chain features in type 1 diabetes. This table comes from immunoSEQ multiplex PCR, and its TCRdb copy is limited to in-frame clones, with some not included. The sample has 360,000 or so clones, 15% to 20% seen once; the top ten hold around 0.044%. The sample consisted of naive CD4+ T cells from blood. The source of these receptors is a woman younger than 35 in good health. Both conserved end residues are part of each CDR3. Each record gives: J gene, V gene, CDR3 protein.

>TRBJ1-1|TRBV18
CASSPPSMNTEAFF
>TRBJ1-4|TRBV12-2
CASRATAGQGSEKLFF
>TRBJ1-3|TRBV5-1
CASSSTGSGNTIYF
>TRBJ1-6|TRBV4-1
CASSHPTRRGGRPSSPLHF
>TRBJ2-5|TRBV11-2
CASSLESETQYF
>TRBJ1-3|TRBV7-9
CASSIQGVGNTIYF
>TRBJ1-2|TRBV7-9
CASSRGIWGYTF
>TRBJ1-6|TRBV29-1
CSVGVGGPNSPLHF
>TRBJ1-1|TRBV9
CASSVAGLNTEAFF
>TRBJ2-2|TRBV19
CASSTTRAGELFF
>TRBJ1-2|TRBV28
CASSLSGYGYTF
>TRBJ1-2|TRBV9
CASSARQGYGYTF
>TRBJ2-2|TRBV2
CASSDSSMSTGELFF
>TRBJ2-6|TRBV19
CASSIDQAGANVLTF
>TRBJ2-6|TRBV6-1
CASSEGVSGANVLTF
>TRBJ2-7|TRBV7-2
CASSLWQGAYEQYF
>TRBJ2-1|TRBV4-3
CASSQGEYNEQFF
>TRBJ1-5|TRBV19
CASSMGSNQPQHF
>TRBJ1-1|TRBV7-6
CASSLNHFNTEAFF
>TRBJ2-6|TRBV10-3
CATSPGLAFSGANVLTF
>TRBJ1-4|TRBV30
CAWRKGGRDEKLFF
>TRBJ1-1|TRBV7-2
CASSPMDRNTEAFF
>TRBJ2-7|TRBV4-1
CASSQVLVPDEQYF
>TRBJ2-1|TRBV30
CATNPGQYNEQFF
>TRBJ2-1|TRBV11-2
CASTDLLAGIPNNEQFF
>TRBJ2-3|TRBV5-1
CASSVRLAGSTDTQYF
>TRBJ1-1|TRBV7-9
CASSHAGSGDTEAFF
>TRBJ2-2|TRBV5-1
CASSHGGTYTGELFF
>TRBJ1-1|TRBV20-1
CSPGGDTEAFF
>TRBJ2-1|TRBV11-2
CASSSGKRRDHNEQFF
>TRBJ1-2|TRBV29-1
CSVGTGVGYGYGYTF
>TRBJ2-2|TRBV10-3
CATGLVGELFF
>TRBJ1-1|TRBV9
CASSVVQGTTEAFF
>TRBJ2-7|TRBV7-2
CASSRGGTSYEQYF
>TRBJ2-7|TRBV30
CAWSGGLAYEQYF
>TRBJ1-6|TRBV19
CASSITGNRGPLHF
>TRBJ2-5|TRBV7-2
CASSRRLDSSLLQETQYF
>TRBJ2-7|TRBV7-2
CASSLRQGAGYEQYF
>TRBJ2-2|TRBV29-1
CSALRGTADTGELFF
>TRBJ2-1|TRBV11-2
CASSLLAGGDEQFF
>TRBJ2-1|TRBV5-1
CASSFSLAGVDEQFF
>TRBJ2-1|TRBV5-1
CASREGPGLRNEQFF
>TRBJ1-2|TRBV11-2
CASSTLGSNYGYTF
>TRBJ2-5|TRBV11-1
CASSLGTGPRRDQYF
>TRBJ1-1|TRBV13
CASSPRRQGGPNTEAFF
>TRBJ2-5|TRBV5-1
CASSLEAGRETQYF
>TRBJ2-7|TRBV4-1
CASSQDPTASRSYEQYF
>TRBJ2-5|TRBV5-6
CASSLIAGRETQYF
>TRBJ2-3|TRBV7-9
CASSLTGTTDTQYF
>TRBJ2-7|TRBV7-2
CASSSPSSYEQYF
>TRBJ2-7|TRBV9
CASSVGASGRSYEQYF
>TRBJ2-1|TRBV29-1
CSVSRRDREQFF
>TRBJ2-7|TRBV5-5
CASSRRGSYEQYF
>TRBJ2-1|TRBV29-1
CSVVGDRGYNEQFF
>TRBJ2-2|TRBV6-5
CASRDGQLNTGELFF
>TRBJ2-7|TRBV29-1
CSATGIAYEQYF
>TRBJ2-5|TRBV30
CAWSGQPQETQYF
>TRBJ1-3|TRBV7-3
CASSMGQGAGNTIYF